Shown below are 2 T cell receptor beta chains from a single sample sequenced in a study of siplizumab effects on memory and regulatory T cells. Produced via immunoSEQ multiplex PCR; TCRdb's table is partial and in-frame only. Counted here are more than 95,000 clones, around 93% occurring once; the ten biggest clones make up around 0.32%. The sequenced material came from CD4+ T cells sorted from blood. Every receptor here comes from a human donor in good health.

V usage is TRBV5-3 and J usage is TRBJ2-3, with D uncertain. TRBV5-3 is flagged as an ORF with uncertain function. This CDR3 has 14 residues. Trimming shortened V by 10 bases and J by 3 bases, and 18 bases separated the two germline ends. The CDR3: CADRRAPSTDTQYF. CDR3 sequence (DNA): TGTGCCGATAGGCGCGCCCCATCTACAGATACGCAGTATTTT.

This chain uses TRBV10-3 with TRBJ1-3; D is unresolved. The germline V and J ends were trimmed by 1 base and 0 bases, with 4 bases remaining between them. The CDR3 has 14 residues. Germline values: CDR1 ENHRY, CDR2 SYGVKD. The CDR3 loop reads CAISEFVSGNTIYF. The CDR3 nucleotides are TGTGCCATCAGTGAGTTTGTCTCTGGAAACACCATATATTTT.